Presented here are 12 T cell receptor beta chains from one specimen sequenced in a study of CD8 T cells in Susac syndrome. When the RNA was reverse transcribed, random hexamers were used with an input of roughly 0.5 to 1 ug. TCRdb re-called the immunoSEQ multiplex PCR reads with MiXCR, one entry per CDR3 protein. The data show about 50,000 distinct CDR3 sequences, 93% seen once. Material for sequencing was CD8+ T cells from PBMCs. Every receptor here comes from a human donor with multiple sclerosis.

The CDR3: CSARGRSGGTEAFF. As DNA, the CDR3 is TGCAGTGCTAGAGGGCGGTCAGGGGGCACTGAAGCTTTCTTT. The chain is built from TRBV20-1 and TRBJ1-1; TRBD1 aligns across 7 bases. With 1 base clipped from V and 4 bases from J, the junction kept 6 bases outside the gene matches. The CDR3 is 14 residues long. CDR1 DFQATT and CDR2 SNEGSKA come from the germline V gene (reference sequence).

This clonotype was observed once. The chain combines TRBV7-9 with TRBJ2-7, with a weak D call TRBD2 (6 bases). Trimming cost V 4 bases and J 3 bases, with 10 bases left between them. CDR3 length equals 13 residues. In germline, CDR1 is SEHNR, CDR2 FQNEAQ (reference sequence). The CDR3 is CASSSQGGYEQYF. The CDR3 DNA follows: TGTGCCAGCAGCTCGCAGGGAGGCTACGAGCAGTACTTC.

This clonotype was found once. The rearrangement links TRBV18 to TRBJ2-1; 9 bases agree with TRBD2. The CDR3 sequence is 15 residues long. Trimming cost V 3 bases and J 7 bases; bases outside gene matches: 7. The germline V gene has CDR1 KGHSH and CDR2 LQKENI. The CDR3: CASSPGGGAANEQFF. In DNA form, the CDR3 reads TGTGCCAGCTCACCTGGCGGGGGGGCCGCTAATGAGCAGTTCTTC.

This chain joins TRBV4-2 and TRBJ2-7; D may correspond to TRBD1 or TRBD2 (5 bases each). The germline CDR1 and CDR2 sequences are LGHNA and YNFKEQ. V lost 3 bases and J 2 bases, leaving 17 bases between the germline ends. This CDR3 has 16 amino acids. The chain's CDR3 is CASSQATGTLAYEQYF. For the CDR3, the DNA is TGTGCCAGCAGCCAGGCGACCGGGACGCTTGCCTACGAGCAGTACTTC.

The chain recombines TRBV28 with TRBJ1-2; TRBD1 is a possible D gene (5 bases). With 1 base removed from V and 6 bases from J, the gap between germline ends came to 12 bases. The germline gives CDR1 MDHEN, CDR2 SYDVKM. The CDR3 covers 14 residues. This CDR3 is CASSLLVGADGYTF. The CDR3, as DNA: TGTGCCAGCAGTTTATTGGTAGGGGCTGATGGCTACACCTTC.

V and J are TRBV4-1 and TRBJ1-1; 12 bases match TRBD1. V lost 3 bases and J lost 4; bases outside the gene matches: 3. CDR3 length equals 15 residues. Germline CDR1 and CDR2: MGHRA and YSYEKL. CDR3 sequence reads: CASSQGDRGLTEAFF. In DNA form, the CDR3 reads TGCGCCAGCAGCCAGGGGGACAGGGGGCTCACTGAAGCTTTCTTT.

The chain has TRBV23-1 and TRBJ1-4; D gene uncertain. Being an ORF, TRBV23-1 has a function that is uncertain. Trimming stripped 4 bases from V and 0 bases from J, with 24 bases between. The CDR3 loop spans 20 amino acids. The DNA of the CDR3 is TGCGCCAGCAGTCCGCTTATGAGAGGAGAACGGAGAGCAACTAATGAAAAACTGTTTTTT. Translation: CASSPLMRGERRATNEKLFF.

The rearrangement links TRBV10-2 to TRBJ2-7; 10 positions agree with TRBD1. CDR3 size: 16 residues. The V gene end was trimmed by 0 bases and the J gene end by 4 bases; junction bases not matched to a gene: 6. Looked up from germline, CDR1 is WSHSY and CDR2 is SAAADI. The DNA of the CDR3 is TGCGCCAGCAGTGAGTCGGTGACAGGGGGCAAATACGAGCAGTACTTC. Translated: CASSESVTGGKYEQYF.

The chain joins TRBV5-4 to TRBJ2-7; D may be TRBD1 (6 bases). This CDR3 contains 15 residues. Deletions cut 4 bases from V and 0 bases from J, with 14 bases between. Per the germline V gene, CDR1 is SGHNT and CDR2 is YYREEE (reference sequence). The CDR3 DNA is TGTGCCAGCAGCGTGGGACACATTAGCTCCTACGAGCAGTACTTC. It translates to CASSVGHISSYEQYF.

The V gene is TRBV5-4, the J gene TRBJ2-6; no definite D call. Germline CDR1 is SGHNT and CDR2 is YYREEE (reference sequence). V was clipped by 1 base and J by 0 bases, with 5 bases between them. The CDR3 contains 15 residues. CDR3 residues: CASSLWSSGANVLTF. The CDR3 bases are TGTGCCAGCAGCTTGTGGAGCTCTGGGGCCAACGTCCTGACTTTC.

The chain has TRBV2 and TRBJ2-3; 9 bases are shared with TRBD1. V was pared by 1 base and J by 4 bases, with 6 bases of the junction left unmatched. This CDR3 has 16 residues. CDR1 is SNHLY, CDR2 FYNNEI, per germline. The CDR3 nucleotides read TGTGCCAGCAGTGAAGGAGACAGGGGGATGGCAGATACGCAGTATTTT. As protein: CASSEGDRGMADTQYF.

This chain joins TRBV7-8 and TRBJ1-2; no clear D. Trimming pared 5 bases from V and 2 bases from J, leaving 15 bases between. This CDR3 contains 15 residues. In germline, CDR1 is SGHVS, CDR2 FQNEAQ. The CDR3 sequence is CASSLSDASNYGYTF. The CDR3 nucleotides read TGTGCCAGCAGCCTCTCCGACGCCTCCAACTATGGCTACACCTTC.